This T cell receptor beta chain was observed in a study of blood T cell repertoires in COVID-19. Measured with immunoSEQ multiplex PCR; TCRdb has only the in-frame clones, and not every one. The data contain some 150,000 clones, around four fifths of them singletons. Losses at the gene ends were 2 bases for V and 2 bases for J; bases not matched to a gene: 4. The germline V gene encodes CDR1 MDHEN and CDR2 SYDVKM. The CDR3 spans 15 residues. This receptor was obtained from a woman between 40 and 50 years old with active or convalescent COVID-19. The V gene is TRBV28, the J gene TRBJ2-5; 8 bases agree with TRBD2. The sequenced material came from peripheral blood. The CDR3 DNA sequence: TGTGCCAGCAGTTTAGTGGGACTAGGGCAAGAGACCCAGTACTTC. Encoded protein: CASSLVGLGQETQYF.